Listed here are 23 T cell receptor beta chains from one sample, sequenced in a study of neurological immune-mediated disorders. TCRdb analysed the 5' RACE reads with MiXCR anew, one entry per CDR3 protein. The sample gives about 74,000 distinct CDR3 sequences, around 5.2% of which show up once; around 7.2% is in the top ten. Sequenced: PBMCs. These receptors came from a man between 18 and 35 years old with multiple sclerosis.

This clonotype occurred many times. V is TRBV7-3 and J is TRBJ2-7; D unclear. The germline V and J ends were trimmed by 5 bases and 0 bases, with 14 bases remaining between them. Per the germline V gene, CDR1 is SGHTA and CDR2 is FQGTGA. The CDR3 is 15 amino acids. CDR3 nucleotide sequence: TGTGCCAGCAGCCCCACCCACGGAACCTCCTACGAGCAGTACTTC. Translated, it gives CASSPTHGTSYEQYF.

This clonotype has a count of ten or more. The chain recombines TRBV10-3 with TRBJ2-5; D unresolved. V lost 0 bases and J lost 5, with 7 bases in between. The CDR3 totals 13 residues. Germline V gene sequence: CDR1 ENHRY, CDR2 SYGVKD. The CDR3 region is CAISESAPETQYF. CDR3 coding DNA: TGTGCCATCAGTGAGTCGGCCCCTGAGACCCAGTACTTC.

This clonotype appeared many times. The chain is built from TRBV5-1 and TRBJ2-1, with 11 positions matching TRBD2. V was pared by 1 base and J by 2 bases, with 5 bases of the junction left unmatched. The CDR3 loop spans 17 amino acids. In germline, CDR1 is SGHRS, CDR2 YFSETQ. The DNA of the CDR3 is TGCGCCAGCAGCTTGCCTAGGACTAGCGGGCCCTACAATGAGCAGTTCTTC. It specifies CASSLPRTSGPYNEQFF.

This chain links TRBV7-6 with TRBJ2-7, with D possibly being TRBD2 (6 bases). The germline gives CDR1 SGHVS, CDR2 FNYEAQ. V was shortened by 4 bases and J by 5 bases, with 15 bases between the two germline ends. This CDR3 is built from 14 residues. The CDR3 is CASSYHGGSDEQYF. The CDR3 DNA reads TGTGCCAGCAGCTACCATGGGGGGTCGGACGAGCAGTACTTC.

A word on this clonotype: A much larger clone lies a single base off, so this may be a read error. The rearrangement joins TRBV20-1 to TRBJ2-1; 11 bases align to TRBD2. The CDR3 is 13 amino acids. Germline lookup yields CDR1 DFQATT and CDR2 SNEGSKA (reference sequence). V lost 6 bases and J lost 5; bases outside the gene matches: 3. CDR3 nucleotides: TGCAGTGCCCGGACTAGCGGGCACAATGAGCAGTTCTTC. Amino acid sequence: CSARTSGHNEQFF.

Ten or more counts support this clonotype. The chain employs TRBV12-3 or TRBV12-4 and TRBJ2-7, with D tentatively TRBD1 (8 bases). V gave up 5 bases and J gave up 4 bases, with 15 bases separating them. This CDR3 has 14 amino acids. CDR3 in amino acids: CASSRTGRAYEQYF. CDR3 bases: TGTGCCAGCAGTCGGACAGGGAGGGCGTACGAGCAGTACTTC.

V and J are TRBV6-1 and TRBJ2-7; 8 bases match TRBD1. With V trimmed by 8 bases and J by 4 bases, 13 bases remained unmatched. The germline V gene encodes CDR1 MNHNS and CDR2 SASEGT. The CDR3 length is 15 residues. The CDR3 here is CASVTGQGVGYEQYF. Here the CDR3 DNA reads TGTGCCAGCGTGACTGGACAGGGCGTAGGGTACGAGCAGTACTTC.

In this sample, this clonotype turned up many times. The chain employs TRBV5-1 and TRBJ1-1, with TRBD1 as a possible D gene (5 bases). V dropped 4 bases and J dropped 3 bases, with 16 bases sitting between them. The CDR3 spans 15 residues. Germline V lookup: CDR1 SGHRS, CDR2 YFSETQ. The CDR3 DNA sequence: TGCGCCAGCAGCCGGAGAGGGGCTCGGGACACTGAAGCTTTCTTT. Its protein product is CASSRRGARDTEAFF.

This clonotype was detected many times. V usage is TRBV25-1 and J usage is TRBJ2-2; 9 nucleotides align to TRBD1. J was trimmed by 3 bases and V by 4 bases; bases with no gene match: 3. Germline lookup yields CDR1 MGHDK and CDR2 SYGVNS. This CDR3 comprises 15 residues. CDR3: CASSAWTGDTGELFF. Written as DNA, the CDR3 is TGTGCCAGCAGTGCCTGGACAGGGGACACCGGGGAGCTGTTTTTT. Full variable domain (remainder filled in from reference TRBV25-1 and TRBJ2-2): EADIYQTPRYLVIGTGKKITLECSQTMGHDKMYWYQQDPGMELHLIHYSYGVNSTEKGDLSSESTVSRIRTEHFPLTLESARPSHTSQYLCASSAWTGDTGELFFGEGSRLTVL.

This clonotype has ten or more counts. The chain employs TRBV10-2 and TRBJ1-2; D gene uncertain. The CDR3 runs to 14 residues. CDR1 is WSHSY and CDR2 is SAAADI in the germline V gene. Trimming pared 0 bases from V and 1 base from J, leaving 6 bases between. CDR3 sequence (DNA): TGCGCCAGCAGTGAGTCTGTGGTTAACTATGGCTACACCTTC. Translating gives CASSESVVNYGYTF.

The sample holds many counts of this clonotype. The rearrangement uses TRBV11-2 and TRBJ2-5, with TRBD2 identical over 7 bases. The CDR3 consists of 14 residues. Germline CDR1 reads SGHAT; CDR2 reads FQNNGV. The trim removed 4 bases at V and 2 bases at J, leaving 4 bases unmatched. The CDR3 DNA follows: TGTGCCAGCAGCTGGCGGGAGAAACAAGAGACCCAGTACTTC. It encodes CASSWREKQETQYF.

This clonotype was seen many times. One end of the junction fails to match germline, which may point to a read error. The chain links TRBV7-2 to TRBJ2-7, with a possible D match to TRBD2 (5 bases). The CDR3 consists of 14 residues. Looked up from germline, CDR1 is SGHTA and CDR2 is FQGNSA. CDR3 region: CASSLLASSHEQYF. As DNA, the CDR3 is TGTGCCAGCAGCTTATTGGCTAGCTCCCACGAGCAGTACTTC.

In this sample, this clonotype turned up many times. This sequence joins TRBV20-1 and TRBJ1-5, with D unresolved. Trimming shortened V by 5 bases and J by 2 bases, and 7 bases separated the two germline ends. From germline, CDR1 is DFQATT and CDR2 SNEGSKA (reference sequence). CDR3 length: 12 amino acids. The CDR3 DNA follows: TGCAGTGCTGATCAGGGCAATCAGCCCCAGCATTTT. This encodes CSADQGNQPQHF.

This clonotype was picked up many times. The chain is built from TRBV20-1 and TRBJ2-7, with D perhaps matching TRBD2 (5 bases). There are 14 residues in the CDR3. CDR1 DFQATT and CDR2 SNEGSKA come from the germline V gene (reference sequence). V gave up 3 bases and J gave up 1 base, with 13 bases separating them. The CDR3 coding sequence is TGCAGTGCTAGGAGGGATCCGGCATCCTACGAGCAGTACTTC. It encodes CSARRDPASYEQYF.

This clonotype was picked up a small number of times. This clone may be a read error of a much larger clone one base away. The chain carries TRBV6-1 and TRBJ2-1; D is unresolved. This CDR3 is built from 12 residues. Trimming left V 6 bases short and J 5 bases short, with 8 bases between. Germline V gene lookup returns CDR1 MNHNS and CDR2 SASEGT. In nucleotides, the CDR3 is TGTGCCAGCAGACTAACTAACAATGAGCAGTTCTTC. Its translation is CASRLTNNEQFF.

In its sample, this clonotype was seen many times. The rearrangement uses TRBV10-3 and TRBJ2-7; tentative D call: TRBD2 (6 bases). This CDR3 comprises 12 residues. The germline gives CDR1 ENHRY, CDR2 SYGVKD. V lost 10 bases and J lost 4, with 14 bases in between. This CDR3 is CATNLGGYEQYF. CDR3 coding DNA: TGTGCCACCAACCTGGGGGGATACGAGCAGTACTTC.

In this sample, this clonotype turned up many times. The chain carries TRBV20-1 and TRBJ2-7; D gene ambiguous. CDR3 length: 13 amino acids. Trimming cost V 6 bases and J 0 bases, with 12 bases left between them. CDR1 is DFQATT, CDR2 SNEGSKA, per germline (reference sequence). The CDR3 DNA reads TGCAGTGCCAACCCCCAAGGCTCCTACGAGCAGTACTTC. It is translated as CSANPQGSYEQYF.

Judged by abundance, this clonotype is medium-sized. J is TRBJ2-7 and V is TRBV7-8; D unresolved. With 2 bases removed from V and 0 bases from J, the gap between germline ends came to 2 bases. Germline V gene sequence: CDR1 SGHVS, CDR2 FQNEAQ. There are 12 residues in the CDR3. CDR3 nucleotide sequence: TGTGCCAGCAGCTTATTCTCCTACGAGCAGTACTTC. Its protein product is CASSLFSYEQYF.

This clonotype occurred once. A much larger clone lies a single base off, so this may be a read error. The chain uses TRBV5-1 and TRBJ1-5, with D tentatively TRBD1 (6 bases). The CDR3 extends over 16 amino acids. The germline CDR1 and CDR2 sequences are SGHRS and YFSETQ. The CDR3: CASSSEPTGGNQPQNF. As DNA, the CDR3 is TGCGCCAGCAGCTCGGAGCCGACAGGCGGCAATCAGCCCCAGAATTTT.

This clonotype was seen ten or more times. CDR3 amino acids: CASSPDRETQYF. Written as DNA, the CDR3 is TGCGCCAGCAGCCCAGACCGAGAGACCCAGTACTTC. The chain links TRBV5-1 to TRBJ2-5; D is undetermined. The CDR3 is 12 residues long. V lost 4 bases and J lost 4, with 8 bases in between. Germline CDR1 SGHRS, CDR2 YFSETQ.

This clonotype was recorded at least ten times. In nucleotides, the CDR3 is TGCAGTGCTCACCCAGCAGGGATCGGTGAAGCTTTCTTT. This encodes CSAHPAGIGEAFF. The rearrangement links TRBV20-1 to TRBJ1-1, with D possibly matching TRBD1 (5 bases). The CDR3 sequence is 13 residues long. Trimming removed 5 bases at V and 7 bases at J, with 17 bases between. Germline values: CDR1 DFQATT, CDR2 SNEGSKA (reference sequence).

This clonotype was seen many times. The rearrangement uses TRBV13 and TRBJ2-3, with D maybe TRBD1 (5 bases). V was clipped by 3 bases and J by 5 bases, with 6 bases between them. CDR1 and CDR2 (germline): PRHDT, FYEKMQ (reference sequence). The length of the CDR3 is 12 residues. The CDR3 protein is CASSFRVDTQYF. Written as DNA, the CDR3 is TGTGCCAGCAGCTTCAGGGTAGATACGCAGTATTTT.

There are many counts of this clonotype. The V and J genes are TRBV5-6 and TRBJ2-2, with D uncertain. With 0 bases removed from V and 5 bases from J, the gap between germline ends came to 14 bases. Germline CDR1 SGHDT, CDR2 YYEEEE. This CDR3 contains 16 residues. CDR3 nucleotide sequence: TGTGCCAGCAGCTTGGGAGGACCTCCAGAGACCGGGGAGCTGTTTTTT. This encodes CASSLGGPPETGELFF.